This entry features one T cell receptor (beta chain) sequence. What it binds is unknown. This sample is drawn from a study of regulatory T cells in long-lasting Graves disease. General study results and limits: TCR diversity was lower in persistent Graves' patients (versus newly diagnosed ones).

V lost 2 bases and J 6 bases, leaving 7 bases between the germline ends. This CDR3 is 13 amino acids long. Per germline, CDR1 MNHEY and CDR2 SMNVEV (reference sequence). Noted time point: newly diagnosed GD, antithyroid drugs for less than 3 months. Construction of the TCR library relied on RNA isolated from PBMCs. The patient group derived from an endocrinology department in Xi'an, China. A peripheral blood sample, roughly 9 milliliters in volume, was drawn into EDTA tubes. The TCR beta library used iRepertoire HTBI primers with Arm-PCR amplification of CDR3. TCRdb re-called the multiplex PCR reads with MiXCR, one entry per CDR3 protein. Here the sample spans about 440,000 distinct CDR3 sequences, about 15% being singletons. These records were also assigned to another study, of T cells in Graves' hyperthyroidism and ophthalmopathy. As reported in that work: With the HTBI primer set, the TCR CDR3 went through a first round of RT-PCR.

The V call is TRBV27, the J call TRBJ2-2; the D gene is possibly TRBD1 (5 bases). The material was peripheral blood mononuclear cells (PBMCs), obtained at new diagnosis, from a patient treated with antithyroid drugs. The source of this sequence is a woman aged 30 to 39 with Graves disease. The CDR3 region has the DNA TGTGCCAGCAGTTTAGAGACAGCCGGGGAGCTGTTTTTT. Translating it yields CASSLETAGELFF.